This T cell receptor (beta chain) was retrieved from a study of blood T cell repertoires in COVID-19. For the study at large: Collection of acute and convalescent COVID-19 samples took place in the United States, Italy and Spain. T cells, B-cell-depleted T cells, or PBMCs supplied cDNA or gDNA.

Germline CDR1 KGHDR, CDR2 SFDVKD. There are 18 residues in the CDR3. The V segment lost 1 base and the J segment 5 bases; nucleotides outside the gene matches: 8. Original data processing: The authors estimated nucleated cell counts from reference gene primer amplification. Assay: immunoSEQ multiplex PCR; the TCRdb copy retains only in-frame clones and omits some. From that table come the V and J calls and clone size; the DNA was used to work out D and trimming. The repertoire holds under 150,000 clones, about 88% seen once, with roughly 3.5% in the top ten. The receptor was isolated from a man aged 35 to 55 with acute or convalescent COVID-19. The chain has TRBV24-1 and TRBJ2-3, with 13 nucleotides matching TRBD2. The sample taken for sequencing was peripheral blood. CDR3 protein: CATSDLPQTSGGIDTQYF. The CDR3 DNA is TGTGCCACCAGTGATTTACCGCAGACTAGCGGGGGGATAGATACGCAGTATTTT.